This T cell receptor (beta chain) came from a study of T cell responses to AZD1222 COVID-19 vaccine. The CDR3 contains 16 residues. The germline V gene has CDR1 SNHLY and CDR2 FYNNEI. J lost 4 bases, V lost 0 bases, and 5 bases had no gene match. The data were produced by immunoSEQ multiplex PCR, yet TCRdb's version contains in-frame clones alone and is incomplete. This sample has 110,000 to 150,000 clones, with 90% to 95% found just once. Remarks on this clone: Its antigen remains unidentified.

Study results and caveats: White British donors predominated, females outnumbered males, and clonal diversity was possibly underestimated. Baseline serology detected seropositivity in only five to seven AZD1222 recipients. Sampled repertoires all dated from after the peak T cell response.

The sequences come from peripheral blood, collected on day 0 of AZD1222 vaccination. This rearrangement joins TRBV2 to TRBJ2-3, with 9 bases lining up with TRBD2. This receptor was identified in an adult in good health. The CDR3 region is CASSEAAGGLADTQYF. CDR3 nucleotides: TGTGCCAGCAGTGAAGCGGCGGGGGGGTTAGCAGATACGCAGTATTTT.